This T cell receptor (beta chain) derives from a study of cytomegalovirus exposure and HLA in healthy donors. Findings and limits, study-wide: With high specificity and sensitivity, the classifier reportedly diagnosed cytomegalovirus status.

This clone came up once. Its antigen is currently unknown. The study ran its PCR with 60 Vbeta and 13 Jbeta primers. This table comes from immunoSEQ multiplex PCR, and its TCRdb copy is limited to in-frame clones, with some not included. This repertoire shows about 190,000 clones, 60% to 85% found once; its top ten account for 1.6%. The CDR3 covers 16 residues. V dropped 5 bases and J dropped 4; count of bases not matched to a gene: 11. Germline V gene lookup returns CDR1 SEHNR and CDR2 FQNEAQ (reference sequence). V and J are TRBV7-9 and TRBJ2-1; 7 bases are a match to TRBD2. Sequencing was carried out using PBMCs. The receptor was isolated from a woman aged 18-29 years in good health and CMV-seronegative. CDR3 residues: CASSAGSTSRYNEQFF. CDR3 DNA: TGTGCCAGCAGCGCAGGGTCGACTAGCCGGTACAATGAGCAGTTCTTC.